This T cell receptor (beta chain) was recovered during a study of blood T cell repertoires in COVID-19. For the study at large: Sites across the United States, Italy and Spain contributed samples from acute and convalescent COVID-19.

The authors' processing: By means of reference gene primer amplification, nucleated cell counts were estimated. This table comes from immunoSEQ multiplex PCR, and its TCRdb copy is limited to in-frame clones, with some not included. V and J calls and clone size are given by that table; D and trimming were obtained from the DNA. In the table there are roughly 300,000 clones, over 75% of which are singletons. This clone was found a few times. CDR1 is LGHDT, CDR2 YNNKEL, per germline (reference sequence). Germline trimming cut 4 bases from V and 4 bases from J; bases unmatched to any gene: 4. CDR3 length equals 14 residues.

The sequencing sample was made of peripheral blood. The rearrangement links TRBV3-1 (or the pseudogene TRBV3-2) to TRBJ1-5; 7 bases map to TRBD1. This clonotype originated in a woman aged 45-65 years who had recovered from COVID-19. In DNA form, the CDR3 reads TGTGCCAGCAGCCTGGGACAGCTAAATCAGCCCCAGCATTTT. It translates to CASSLGQLNQPQHF.